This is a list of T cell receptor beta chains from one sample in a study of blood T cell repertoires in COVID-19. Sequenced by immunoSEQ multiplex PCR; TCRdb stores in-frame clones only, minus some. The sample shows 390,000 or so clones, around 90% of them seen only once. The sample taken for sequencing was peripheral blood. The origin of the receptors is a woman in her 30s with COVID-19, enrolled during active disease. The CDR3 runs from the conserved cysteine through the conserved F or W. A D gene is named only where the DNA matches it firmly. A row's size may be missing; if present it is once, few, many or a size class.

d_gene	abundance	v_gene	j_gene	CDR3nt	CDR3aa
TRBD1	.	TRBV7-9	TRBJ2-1	TGTGCCAGCAGCTTAGTGCGGGGCAGGGGGCGGACAATTTACAATGAGCAGTTCTTC	CASSLVRGRGRTIYNEQFF
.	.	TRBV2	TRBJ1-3	TGTGCCTTGAACATCGGACATACGGACACCATATATTTT	CALNIGHTDTIYF
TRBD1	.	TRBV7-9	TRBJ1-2	TGTGCCAGCAGCCCCCTGCAGGGGGCGGGCGGCTACACCTTC	CASSPLQGAGGYTF
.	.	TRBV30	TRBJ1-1	TGTGCCTGGATCGGGGGGTTAGCTGAAGCTTTCTTT	CAWIGGLAEAFF
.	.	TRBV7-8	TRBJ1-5	TGTGCCAGCAGCCGAGTGGAGGGAAATCAGCCCCAGCATTTT	CASSRVEGNQPQHF
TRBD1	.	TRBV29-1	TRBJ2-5	TGCAGCGGATTAGACAGGGGTTGGGAAGAGACCCAGTACTTC	CSGLDRGWEETQYF
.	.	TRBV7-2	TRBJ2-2	TGTGCCAGCGGAAAACGGGGTGGAAACACCGGGGAGCTGTTTTTT	CASGKRGGNTGELFF
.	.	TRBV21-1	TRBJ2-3	TGTGCCAGCAGCAGCAAGCGGGGGGGCGTCCCAGATACGCAGTATTTT	CASSSKRGGVPDTQYF
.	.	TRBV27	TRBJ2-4	TGTGCCAGCAGTCCCCCCCGGGATACTGGGGCCAAAAACATTCAGTACTTC	CASSPPRDTGAKNIQYF
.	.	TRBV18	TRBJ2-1	TGTGCCAGCTCACCAAATACAGCAAACAATGAGCAGTTCTTC	CASSPNTANNEQFF
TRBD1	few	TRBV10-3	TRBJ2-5	TGTGCCATCAGTGAGGCGAGACAGGGAGAGGGAGAGACCCAGTACTTC	CAISEARQGEGETQYF
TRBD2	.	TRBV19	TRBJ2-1	TGTGCCAGTAGTATTATCCTGGCTAGCGGGGGCCCGGAACCTTACAATGAGCAGTTCTTC	CASSIILASGGPEPYNEQFF
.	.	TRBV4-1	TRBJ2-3	TGCGCCAGCAGCTTTCGCCGGGTCCCCACTGGCACAGATACGCAGTATTTT	CASSFRRVPTGTDTQYF
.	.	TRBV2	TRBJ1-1	TGTGCCAGCAGCATGACAGAAAACACTGAAGCTTTCTTT	CASSMTENTEAFF
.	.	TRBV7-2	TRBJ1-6	TGTGCCAGCAGCTTACTAGCGCAGACGGGTTCACCCCTCCACTTT	CASSLLAQTGSPLHF
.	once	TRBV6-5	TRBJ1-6	TGTGCCAGCAGTTACCTGCACCACCGGGATAATTCACCCCTCCACTTT	CASSYLHHRDNSPLHF
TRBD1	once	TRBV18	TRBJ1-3	TGTGCCAGCTCACCCCGACAGGGACAGGGAAACACCATATATTTT	CASSPRQGQGNTIYF
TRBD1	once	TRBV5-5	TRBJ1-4	TGTGCCAGCAGCTTGCACCAGGGGGCTATGGGAGAAAAACTGTTTTTT	CASSLHQGAMGEKLFF
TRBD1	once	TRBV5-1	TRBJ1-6	TGCGCCAGCGCCGGACAGGAAAATTCACCCCTCCACTTT	CASAGQENSPLHF
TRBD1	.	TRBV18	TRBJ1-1	TGTGCCAGCTCACCGGACAGGGCGAACACTGAAGCTTTCTTT	CASSPDRANTEAFF
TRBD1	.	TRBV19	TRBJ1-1	TGTGCCAGTGGCCCGACAGGGGGCTTCACTGAAGCTTTCTTT	CASGPTGGFTEAFF
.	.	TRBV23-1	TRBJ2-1	TGCGCCAGCAGTCGCCCCGAGGGCCCTGACCACAATGAGCAGTTCTTC	CASSRPEGPDHNEQFF
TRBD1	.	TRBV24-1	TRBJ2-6	TGTGCCACCAGTGATTGGGACAGGGATGCTGGGGCCAACGTCCTGACTTTC	CATSDWDRDAGANVLTF
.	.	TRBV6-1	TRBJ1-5	TGTGCCAGCAGTGAAGCCGTACAGTCGCCCCAGCATTTT	CASSEAVQSPQHF
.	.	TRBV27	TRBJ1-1	TGTGCCAGCAGTCGGACTTGGAACACTGAAGCTTTCTTT	CASSRTWNTEAFF
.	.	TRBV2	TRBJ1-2	TGTGCCAGCAGTCCCTGGGCAGTCGTCTATGGCTACACCTTC	CASSPWAVVYGYTF
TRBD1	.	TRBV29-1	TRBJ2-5	TGCAGCGTGACCCCGGGACAGGGGTTCCAAGAGACCCAGTACTTC	CSVTPGQGFQETQYF
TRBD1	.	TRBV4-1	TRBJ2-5	TGCGCCAGCAGCCGCCTCGGACAGGGAAGTCACCAAGAGACCCAGTACTTC	CASSRLGQGSHQETQYF
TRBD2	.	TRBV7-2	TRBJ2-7	TGTGCCAGCAGCTCACGGGGGGGGCTATACGAGCAGTACTTC	CASSSRGGLYEQYF
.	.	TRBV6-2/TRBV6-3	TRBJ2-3	TGTGCCAGCAGCCCCCAGGGGCAGAGAGATACGCAGTATTTT	CASSPQGQRDTQYF
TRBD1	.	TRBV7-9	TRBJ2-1	TGTGCCAGCAGCTCGCCGACAGGGGCTGAGCAGTTCTTC	CASSSPTGAEQFF
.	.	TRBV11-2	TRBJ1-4	TGTGCCAGCAGCTTTGGGGCTGAAAAACTGTTTTTT	CASSFGAEKLFF
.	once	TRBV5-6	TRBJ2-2	TGTGCCAGCAGCAGGATGGGGGGAACCGGGGAGCTGTTTTTT	CASSRMGGTGELFF
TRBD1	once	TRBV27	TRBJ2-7	TGTGCCAGCAGTCCACGACAGGGGCCCTACGAGCAGTACTTC	CASSPRQGPYEQYF
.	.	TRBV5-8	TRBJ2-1	TGTGCCAGCGCCGTTGCGCCCAATGAGCAGTTCTTC	CASAVAPNEQFF
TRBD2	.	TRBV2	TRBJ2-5	TGTGCCAGCAGTGGGGGACTAGCGGTTTCCCAAGAGACCCAGTACTTC	CASSGGLAVSQETQYF
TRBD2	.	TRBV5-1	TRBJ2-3	TGCGCCAGCAGCTTCCTAGCGGGGGGGCGAGGAGATACGCAGTATTTT	CASSFLAGGRGDTQYF
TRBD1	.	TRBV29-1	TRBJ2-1	TGCAGCGTTGAAGACGGGGGACAGGCGGACAATGAGCAGTTCTTC	CSVEDGGQADNEQFF
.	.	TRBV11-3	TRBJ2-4	TGTGCCAGCAGCCCCTCCCCTGCAGTAGCCAAAAACATTCAGTACTTC	CASSPSPAVAKNIQYF
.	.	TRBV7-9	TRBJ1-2	TGTGCCAGCAGCCCTCTCTGGGGCGATGGCTACACCTTC	CASSPLWGDGYTF
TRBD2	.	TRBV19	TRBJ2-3	TGTGCCAGTAGTATAGGCCCGGGGGGAACAGATACGCAGTATTTT	CASSIGPGGTDTQYF